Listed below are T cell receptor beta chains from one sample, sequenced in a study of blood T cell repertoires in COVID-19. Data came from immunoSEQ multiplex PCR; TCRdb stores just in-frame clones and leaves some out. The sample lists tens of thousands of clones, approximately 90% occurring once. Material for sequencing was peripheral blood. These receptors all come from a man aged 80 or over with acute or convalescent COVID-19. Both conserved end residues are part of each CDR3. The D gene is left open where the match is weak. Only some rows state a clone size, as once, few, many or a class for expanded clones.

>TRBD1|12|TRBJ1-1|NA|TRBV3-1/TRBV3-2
TGTGCCAGCAACCCAGGGGGAGGAGAGGCTTTCTTT
CASNPGGGEAFF
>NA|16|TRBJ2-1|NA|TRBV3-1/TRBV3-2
TGTGCCAGCAGCCAAGATTCCATTTGGCGGAACAATGAGCAGTTCTTC
CASSQDSIWRNNEQFF
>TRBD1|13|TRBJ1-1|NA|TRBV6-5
TGTGCCAGCGGGACAGACAAGAACACTGAAGCTTTCTTT
CASGTDKNTEAFF
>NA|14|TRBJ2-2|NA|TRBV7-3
TGTGCCAGCAGCTCCGGGACTTTCACCGGGGAGCTGTTTTTT
CASSSGTFTGELFF
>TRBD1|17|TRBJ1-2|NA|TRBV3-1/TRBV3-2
TGTGCCAGCAGCCAACCCGGGACAGGGTCCTTTAACTATGGCTACACCTTC
CASSQPGTGSFNYGYTF
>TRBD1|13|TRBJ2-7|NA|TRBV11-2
TGTGCCAGCAGCTTTGGACAGGTGGACGAGCAGTACTTC
CASSFGQVDEQYF
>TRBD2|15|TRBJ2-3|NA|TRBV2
TGTGCCAGCAGTGCTAGCGGGGTTTGGACAGATACGCAGTATTTT
CASSASGVWTDTQYF
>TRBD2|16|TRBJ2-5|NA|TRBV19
TGTGCCAGTAGTATCGGACTAGCGGGGGGTCAAGAGACCCAGTACTTC
CASSIGLAGGQETQYF
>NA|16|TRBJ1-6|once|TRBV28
TGTGCCAGCAGTTTGCAGAGGGGAGGTACTAATTCACCCCTCCACTTT
CASSLQRGGTNSPLHF
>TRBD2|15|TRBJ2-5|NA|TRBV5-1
TGCGCCAGCAGCTTGAGGCTAGCGGGGGATGGGACCCAGTACTTC
CASSLRLAGDGTQYF
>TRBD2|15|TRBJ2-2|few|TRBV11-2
TGTGCCAGCAGCTCAACGGGGGGACACACCGGGGAGCTGTTTTTT
CASSSTGGHTGELFF
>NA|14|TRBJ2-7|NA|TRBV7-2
TGTGCCAGCAGCTTATCTGTAAGACAGTACGAGCAGTACTTC
CASSLSVRQYEQYF
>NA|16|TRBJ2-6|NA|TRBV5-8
TGTGCCAGCACCCCCGACAGGCTAACTGGGGCCAACGTCCTGACTTTC
CASTPDRLTGANVLTF
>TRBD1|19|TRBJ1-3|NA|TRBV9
TGTGCCAGCAGCGTAGATCCTTTGGGGCAGGGGGTTGTTGGAAACACCATATATTTT
CASSVDPLGQGVVGNTIYF
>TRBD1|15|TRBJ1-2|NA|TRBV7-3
TGTGCCAGCAGCTCGTTGACAGGGGGCTTCTGTGGCTACACCTTC
CASSSLTGGFCGYTF
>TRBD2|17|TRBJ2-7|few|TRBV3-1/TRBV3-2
TGTGCCAGCAGCCGGACTAGCGCCGGGATATTCACCTACGAGCAGTACTTC
CASSRTSAGIFTYEQYF